This T cell receptor (beta chain) appears in the sequencing data of a study of T cell repertoires in cytomegalovirus infection. TCRdb called the reads again in MiXCR, with one record for every CDR3 protein. Here the sample spans 700,000 to 900,000 distinct CDR3 sequences, under 35% being singletons. Study observations and caveats: The ex vivo response was dominated by HLA-C-restricted CMV-specific TCR beta clonotypes.

On this clonotype: Its target is unknown.

This CDR3 region has 14 residues. V lost 4 bases, J lost 6 bases, and 4 bases stayed unmatched. Germline-derived CDR1 and CDR2 are SGHRS and YFSETQ. Material: cultured CD8+ T cells from PBMCs, obtained from culture after CMV antigen stimulation. This receptor was taken from a human donor in good health (CMV status not recorded). Some clones in this sample may be carry-over from other donors' samples. V and J are TRBV5-1 and TRBJ1-4, with TRBD1 matching 9 bases. The CDR3 sequence is CASSIQGADEKLFF. CDR3 in DNA: TGCGCCAGCAGCATACAGGGGGCGGATGAAAAACTGTTTTTT. The full variable domain, with the rest looked up from reference TRBV5-1 and TRBJ1-4, is KAGVTQTPRYLIKTRGQQVTLSCSPISGHRSVSWYQQTPGQGLQFLFEYFSETQRNKGNFPGRFSGRQFSNSRSEMNVSTLELGDSALYLCASSIQGADEKLFFGSGTQLSVL.